These T cell receptor beta chains were read from a single sample in a study of blood T cell repertoires in COVID-19. Clones were sequenced by immunoSEQ multiplex PCR, and TCRdb holds only the in-frame ones, with some missing. The sample has under 80,000 clones, approximately 84% seen once; the top ten hold approximately 12%. Sequencing was done on a sample of peripheral blood. All receptors come from a human donor in a cohort sampled during active COVID-19. Both conserved end residues are part of each CDR3. D genes are given only for firm matches. Not all rows give a size; the values are once, few, many and, for expanded clones, a class.

>-|TRBV4-3|TRBJ1-3|-
TGCGCCAGCAGCCCCCGAGTTGACTCTGGAAACACCATATATTTT
CASSPRVDSGNTIYF
>once|TRBV5-4|TRBJ1-2|TRBD1
TGTGCCAGCAGCATACAGGGGGCCTATGGCTACACCTTC
CASSIQGAYGYTF
>-|TRBV11-1|TRBJ1-1|-
TGTGCCAGCAGCTTAGCGAGGGGGACTGAAGCTTTCTTT
CASSLARGTEAFF
>-|TRBV7-2|TRBJ2-3|-
TGTGCCAGCAGCTCTCCCTTTAGCACAGATACGCAGTATTTT
CASSSPFSTDTQYF
>-|TRBV9|TRBJ2-3|-
TGTGCCAGCAGCGTAGGGCTGGCAAGCACAGATACGCAGTATTTT
CASSVGLASTDTQYF
>-|TRBV6-2/TRBV6-3|TRBJ2-7|TRBD2
TGTGCCAGCAGTGCCACTAGCGGGGGGCCCAGGGAGCAGTACTTC
CASSATSGGPREQYF
>few|TRBV19|TRBJ2-7|-
TGTGCCAGTTCGCCCGGACAATCCTACGAGCAGTACTTC
CASSPGQSYEQYF
>-|TRBV7-2|TRBJ1-1|-
TGTGCCAGCAGCTCCAGTCCGGGGAACACTGAAGCTTTCTTT
CASSSSPGNTEAFF
>-|TRBV6-4|TRBJ2-3|-
TGTGCCAGCAGTGTCACAGGGACAGATACGCAGTATTTT
CASSVTGTDTQYF
>-|TRBV19|TRBJ2-7|-
TGTGCCAGTAGTATGTCCAGGAACATTTACGAGCAGTACTTC
CASSMSRNIYEQYF
>-|TRBV28|TRBJ1-2|-
TGTGCCAGCAGTTTAGGTCCAGTCAACTATGGCTACACCTTC
CASSLGPVNYGYTF
>-|TRBV5-1|TRBJ1-1|-
TGCGCCAGCAGCTTACCCGCGACATACACTGAAGCTTTCTTT
CASSLPATYTEAFF
>-|TRBV4-1|TRBJ2-1|TRBD2
TGCGCCAGCAGCCAAGAAGGTTCTAGCGGGGGATCGAATGAGCAGTTCTTC
CASSQEGSSGGSNEQFF
>-|TRBV5-6|TRBJ2-1|TRBD2
TGTGCCAGCGTAACTAGCGGGGGGCACAATGAGCAGTTCTTC
CASVTSGGHNEQFF
>-|TRBV7-2|TRBJ2-3|TRBD2
TGTGCCAGCAGCCCCAGCGGGGGGGGCGGGTCGGTACATACGCAGTATTTT
CASSPSGGGGSVHTQYF
>-|TRBV4-2|TRBJ2-3|-
TGTGCCAGCAGCCAAGGGACAGTAATCAACACAGATACGCAGTATTTT
CASSQGTVINTDTQYF
>once|TRBV20-1|TRBJ1-2|-
TGCAGTGCTAGTTTGGGGGGGTATGGCTACACCTTC
CSASLGGYGYTF
>once|TRBV10-3|TRBJ2-7|-
TGTGCCATCAGTGAGTCGGGAGGGGGGCTCTCCTACGAGCAGTACTTC
CAISESGGGLSYEQYF
>once|TRBV6-5|TRBJ1-1|-
TGTGCCAGCATCTTACTCGGGGCGCGGGGCACTGAAGCTTTCTTT
CASILLGARGTEAFF
>-|TRBV7-9|TRBJ2-2|-
TGTGCCAGCAGCTTAGATAGCACCACCGGGGAGCTGTTTTTT
CASSLDSTTGELFF
>-|TRBV5-4|TRBJ2-6|-
TGTGCCAGCAGCTCGATGCAGGCCGCAGGGGCCAACGTCCTGACTTTC
CASSSMQAAGANVLTF
>-|TRBV6-1|TRBJ1-1|-
TGTGCCAGCAGTGAATCTGGATCTCCGGGGGCTGAAGCTTTCTTT
CASSESGSPGAEAFF
>-|TRBV6-1|TRBJ2-6|TRBD1
TGTGCCAGCAGTGAACTGGGGGACAGGGGCTCTGGGGCCAACGTCCTGACCTTC
CASSELGDRGSGANVLTF